Each of the 17 T cell receptor beta chains below was sequenced from the same sample in a study of beta chain features in type 1 diabetes (dated by TCRdb to 2017 to 2018). Library prep was done by the immunoSEQ multiplex PCR assay. All of the isolated RNA was reverse transcribed with the High Capacity cDNA Reverse Transcription Kit, so expressed TCRB transcripts were sequenced. This is the immuneACCESS table as TCRdb keeps it, with only in-frame sequences that have V and J called. A part of the clones is gone; compared with another copy, unresolved V genes explain less than half, and the rest is unexplained. For this sample the table gives about 700,000 clones, of which over 10% were detected only once. The ten largest clones add up to about 0.02% of the sample. No antigens are known for them. Findings and caveats that apply to the study as a whole: A moderate but significant shortening of TCRB CDR3 length was observed in type 1 diabetes patients in all four CD4+ subsets.

Sequencing input: naive CD4+ T cells from blood. Explained via the paper, the cell subset or site label denotes: true naive CD4+ T cells. Receptors were obtained from a young man with type 1 diabetes.

The chain carries TRBV5-1 and TRBJ2-1; 9 bases agree with TRBD2. This CDR3 region has 14 residues. The germline V gene has CDR1 SGHRS and CDR2 YFSETQ. V shed 1 base and J 7 bases; nucleotides not matched to a gene: 3. The CDR3 loop reads CASSLIAGENEQFF. The CDR3 nucleotides read TGCGCCAGCAGCTTGATAGCGGGGGAAAATGAGCAGTTCTTC.

This chain uses TRBV6-6 with TRBJ1-2; D may be TRBD1 (6 bases). CDR3 size: 13 residues. Trimming removed 4 bases at V and 4 bases at J, with 10 bases between. Looked up from germline, CDR1 is MNHNY and CDR2 is SVGAGI (reference sequence). The CDR3 bases are TGTGCCAGCAGTTTGGGACAAACCTATGGCTACACCTTC. Translation: CASSLGQTYGYTF.

The chain joins TRBV27 to TRBJ2-1, with D possibly TRBD1 on 6 matching bases. This CDR3 is built from 17 residues. Germline values: CDR1 MNHEY, CDR2 SMNVEV (reference sequence). Trimming took 6 bases from V and 0 from J, leaving 18 bases between them. The CDR3 here is CASSNSLTGSSYNEQFF. The CDR3 DNA sequence: TGTGCCAGCAGCAACTCCCTTACAGGGAGCTCCTACAATGAGCAGTTCTTC.

This clone has more than one count but fewer than ten. The rearrangement joins TRBV4-1 to TRBJ1-1; 10 bases agree with TRBD1. With V trimmed by 4 bases and J by 0 bases, 2 bases remained unmatched. Per the germline V gene, CDR1 is MGHRA and CDR2 is YSYEKL. The CDR3 is made up of 15 amino acids. CDR3 sequence reads: CASSRGQGVNTEAFF. CDR3 in DNA: TGCGCCAGCAGCCGAGGACAGGGGGTGAACACTGAAGCTTTCTTT.

This clone has just a few counts. The rearrangement uses TRBV7-9 and TRBJ2-1; 13 nucleotides line up with TRBD2. Germline V gene lookup returns CDR1 SEHNR and CDR2 FQNEAQ (reference sequence). The CDR3 totals 17 residues. V shed 2 bases and J 2 bases; nucleotides not matched to a gene: 3. The CDR3: CASSLKTSGGTYNEQFF. The CDR3, as DNA: TGTGCCAGCAGCTTAAAGACTAGCGGGGGGACCTACAATGAGCAGTTCTTC. Full variable domain (remainder filled in from reference TRBV7-9 and TRBJ2-1): DTGVSQNPRHKITKRGQNVTFRCDPISEHNRLYWYRQTLGQGPEFLTYFQNEAQLEKSRLLSDRFSAERPKGSFSTLEIQRTEQGDSAMYLCASSLKTSGGTYNEQFFGPGTRLTVL.

There are a few counts of this clone. This sequence joins TRBV6-5 and TRBJ1-1; TRBD1 agrees at 11 bases. The V segment lost 6 bases and the J segment 4 bases; nucleotides outside the gene matches: 4. Germline CDR1 and CDR2: MNHEY and SVGAGI. The CDR3 is 14 residues long. This chain's CDR3 is CASRGQGGVTEAFF. The CDR3, as DNA: TGTGCCAGCAGGGGACAGGGGGGAGTCACTGAAGCTTTCTTT.

This clone was detected a few times. The V call is TRBV2, the J call TRBJ2-7, with D unclear. Germline-derived CDR1 and CDR2 are SNHLY and FYNNEI. V was trimmed by 2 bases and J by 2 bases, leaving 10 bases between them. The CDR3 has 14 amino acids. The CDR3 loop reads CASSEMQGPYEQYF. The CDR3 DNA is TGTGCCAGCAGTGAAATGCAAGGCCCCTACGAGCAGTACTTC. Drawing the rest from reference TRBV2 and TRBJ2-7, the complete variable domain is EPEVTQTPSHQVTQMGQEVILRCVPISNHLYFYWYRQILGQKVEFLVSFYNNEISEKSEIFDDQFSVERPDGSNFTLKIRSTKLEDSAMYFCASSEMQGPYEQYFGPGTRLTVT.

This clone showed up just a few times. The V gene is TRBV29-1, the J gene TRBJ2-5; tentatively, D is TRBD1 (5 bases). Trimming shortened V by 7 bases and J by 4 bases, and 16 bases separated the two germline ends. Germline V gene lookup returns CDR1 SQVTM and CDR2 ANQGSEA. The CDR3 has 13 residues. The CDR3 coding sequence is TGCAGCGCTGAGGACACCTCTGGAGAGACCCAGTACTTC. Translation gives CSAEDTSGETQYF.

V and J are TRBV29-1 and TRBJ2-2; D not certain. The CDR3 is made up of 14 amino acids. Germline CDR1 reads SQVTM; CDR2 reads ANQGSEA. Between the trimmed V and J ends, which lost 7 bases and 0 bases, there was a span of 12 bases. The CDR3 protein is CSANRASNTGELFF. The CDR3 DNA is TGCAGCGCGAATAGAGCCTCGAACACCGGGGAGCTGTTTTTT.

The V gene is TRBV29-1, the J gene TRBJ2-7; 7 bases fit TRBD1. From germline, CDR1 is SQVTM and CDR2 ANQGSEA. The trim removed 5 bases at V and 4 bases at J, leaving 8 bases unmatched. The length of the CDR3 is 13 residues. The CDR3 loop reads CSVWGQSLYEQYF. The DNA for the CDR3 is TGCAGCGTTTGGGGACAGAGTTTGTACGAGCAGTACTTC.

This clone was seen a handful of times. The chain has TRBV30 and TRBJ2-1; 9 bases align to TRBD1. CDR1 and CDR2 from the germline V gene are GTSNPN and SVGIG (reference sequence). V gave up 0 bases and J gave up 5 bases; unmatched junction bases: 5. The CDR3 extends over 15 amino acids. CDR3 amino acids: CAWSVRDRENNEQFF. The CDR3 nucleotides are TGTGCCTGGAGTGTACGGGACAGGGAAAACAATGAGCAGTTCTTC. Full variable domain (rest looked up from reference TRBV30 and TRBJ2-1): SQTIHQWPATLVQPVGSPLSLECTVEGTSNPNLYWYRQAAGRGLQLLFYSVGIGQISSEVPQNLSASRPQDRQFILSSKKLLLSDSGFYLCAWSVRDRENNEQFFGPGTRLTVL.

This clone was counted between two and nine times. This sample includes further DNA sequences coding for the same CDR3. The chain carries TRBV5-1 and TRBJ2-7, with no clear D. Germline CDR1 reads SGHRS; CDR2 reads YFSETQ. Between the trimmed V and J ends, which lost 1 base and 2 bases, there was a span of 7 bases. The length of the CDR3 is 13 residues. In DNA form, the CDR3 reads TGCGCCAGCAGCTTGAGGGAAGCCTACGAGCAGTACTTC. This codes for CASSLREAYEQYF.

This clone came up a few times. The J gene is TRBJ2-1, the V gene TRBV29-1; possibly TRBD1 for D (5 bases). Germline V gene data show CDR1 as SQVTM and CDR2 as ANQGSEA. V was cut by 7 bases and J by 0 bases, with 13 bases left in between. The CDR3 loop spans 14 amino acids. The CDR3 bases are TGCAGCGGTGGTACAGGATACTCCTACAATGAGCAGTTCTTC. This codes for CSGGTGYSYNEQFF.

This clone turned up a few times. The chain joins TRBV30 to TRBJ2-7; a possible D gene is TRBD1 (5 bases). V lost 0 bases, J lost 6 bases, and 12 bases lay in between. The CDR3 loop spans 13 amino acids. Looked up from germline, CDR1 is GTSNPN and CDR2 is SVGIG (reference sequence). The DNA of the CDR3 is TGTGCCTGGAGTGTGTTAGGGGTGGGCGAGCAGTACTTC. It encodes CAWSVLGVGEQYF. Full variable domain (remainder filled in from reference TRBV30 and TRBJ2-7): SQTIHQWPATLVQPVGSPLSLECTVEGTSNPNLYWYRQAAGRGLQLLFYSVGIGQISSEVPQNLSASRPQDRQFILSSKKLLLSDSGFYLCAWSVLGVGEQYFGPGTRLTVT.

The chain joins TRBV28 to TRBJ2-1, with D maybe TRBD2 (5 bases). Trimming stripped 7 bases from V and 4 bases from J, with 11 bases between. CDR3 length: 13 amino acids. Germline V gives CDR1 MDHEN, CDR2 SYDVKM. The CDR3 DNA sequence: TGTGCCAGCACGACTAATATTTACAATGAGCAGTTCTTC. Protein sequence: CASTTNIYNEQFF.

This clone came up a few times. This chain joins TRBV29-1 and TRBJ2-3; D is ambiguous. Germline assignment: CDR1 SQVTM and CDR2 ANQGSEA. The CDR3 runs 13 residues. V was shortened by 4 bases and J by 1 base, with 9 bases between the two germline ends. The CDR3 reads CSVVKVGTDTQYF. The CDR3 nucleotides are TGCAGCGTTGTTAAGGTTGGCACAGATACGCAGTATTTT.

The genes are TRBV6-6 and TRBJ2-3; TRBD1 agrees at 8 bases. The CDR3 runs to 13 residues. With 2 bases clipped from V and 5 bases from J, the junction kept 0 bases outside the gene matches. Germline V CDR1 and CDR2: MNHNY, SVGAGI (reference sequence). Here the CDR3 reads CASSYTGGDTQYF. As DNA, the CDR3 is TGTGCCAGCAGTTACACAGGGGGAGATACGCAGTATTTT.